Presented here are 23 T cell receptor beta chains from one specimen sequenced in a study of spatial heterogeneity in lung cancer. Time point of the sample: sample taken at primary tumor resection. TCRdb used MiXCR to reprocess the 5' RACE reads, holding one entry per CDR3 protein. The sample lists about 38,000 distinct CDR3 sequences; roughly 7.4% were seen once. This specimen consisted of PBMCs, obtained at surgery. The receptors shown here come from a male donor with early-stage non-small cell lung cancer.

This clonotype was observed at least ten times. This chain connects TRBV7-9 to TRBJ1-1; TRBD1 might be the D (5 bases). The germline gives CDR1 SEHNR, CDR2 FQNEAQ (reference sequence). This CDR3 region has 14 residues. The ends were cut back, 10 bases at V and 1 base at J, with 16 bases in the middle. The CDR3 sequence is CAILTGPRNTEAFF. CDR3 in DNA: TGTGCCATCCTCACGGGACCCCGGAACACTGAAGCTTTCTTT.

This clonotype was counted many times. The chain couples TRBV12-3 or TRBV12-4 to TRBJ1-2; D unclear. V lost 6 bases, J lost 0 bases, and 11 bases lay in between. The CDR3 runs 14 residues. CDR3 region: CASRALGSNYGYTF. The CDR3 DNA reads as TGTGCCAGCAGGGCTTTAGGGTCTAACTATGGCTACACCTTC.

In this sample, this clonotype turned up many times. The chain employs TRBV3-1 and TRBJ1-5, with D tentatively TRBD1 (5 bases). The ends were cut back, 0 bases at V and 7 bases at J, with 10 bases in the middle. From germline, CDR1 is LGHDT and CDR2 YNNKEL (reference sequence). The CDR3 has 14 residues. The CDR3 region is CASSQDWGDQPQHF. Written as DNA, the CDR3 is TGTGCCAGCAGCCAAGATTGGGGGGACCAGCCCCAGCATTTT.

This clonotype appeared many times. The rearrangement uses TRBV3-1 and TRBJ1-5; D unclear. There are 13 residues in the CDR3. Germline V gives CDR1 LGHDT, CDR2 YNNKEL (reference sequence). V lost 4 bases, J lost 2 bases, and 6 bases lay in between. This CDR3 reads CASSPRRNQPQHF. The CDR3, as DNA: TGTGCCAGCAGCCCCCGCCGCAATCAGCCCCAGCATTTT.

This clonotype was seen many times. V gene TRBV27 combines with J gene TRBJ2-6, with TRBD1 identical over 12 bases. The CDR3 is 19 residues long. Germline-derived CDR1 and CDR2 are MNHEY and SMNVEV (reference sequence). V was pared by 2 bases and J by 2 bases, with 7 bases of the junction left unmatched. The CDR3 DNA reads TGTGCCAGCAGTTTAATTCGGGACAGGGGGCTCCCTGGGGCCAACGTCCTGACTTTC. Its translation is CASSLIRDRGLPGANVLTF.

The table lists this clonotype with many counts. The gene calls are TRBV30 and TRBJ1-6; D is unresolved. The CDR3 is made up of 13 amino acids. CDR1 and CDR2 from the germline V gene are GTSNPN and SVGIG (reference sequence). V was shortened by 5 bases and J by 8 bases, with 13 bases between the two germline ends. The CDR3 DNA is TGTGCCTGGGGGAGTACGATGTATTCACCCCTCCACTTT. As protein: CAWGSTMYSPLHF.

This clonotype was counted ten times or more. The genes are TRBV6-5 and TRBJ1-1; no definite D call. The CDR3 sequence is 13 residues long. Per the germline V gene, CDR1 is MNHEY and CDR2 is SVGAGI. Trimming cost V 7 bases and J 4 bases, with 13 bases left between them. The CDR3 spells CASTRLRGTEAFF. CDR3 DNA: TGTGCCAGCACTCGCTTACGGGGCACTGAAGCTTTCTTT.

This clonotype was observed many times. The chain uses TRBV11-2 and TRBJ2-1; 9 nucleotides match TRBD1. Germline V gene sequence: CDR1 SGHAT, CDR2 FQNNGV. Losses at the gene ends were 3 bases for V and 5 bases for J; bases not matched to a gene: 5. CDR3 length equals 15 residues. CDR3 residues: CASSLGQGKHNEQFF. For the CDR3, the DNA is TGTGCCAGCAGCTTGGGACAGGGTAAACACAATGAGCAGTTCTTC.

The chain couples TRBV5-1 to TRBJ1-1; possibly TRBD1 for D (5 bases). CDR3 length: 15 residues. With 0 bases removed from V and 3 bases from J, the gap between germline ends came to 12 bases. CDR1 SGHRS and CDR2 YFSETQ come from the germline V gene. CDR3 residues: CASSLASEGYTEAFF. Here the CDR3 DNA reads TGCGCCAGCAGCTTGGCCAGTGAGGGGTACACTGAAGCTTTCTTT.

Regarding this clonotype: A read error may be the cause here, since a much bigger clone is one base away. This chain uses TRBV4-3 with TRBJ1-3, with TRBD1 matching over 7 bases. The CDR3 runs to 17 residues. CDR1 is LGHNA, CDR2 YSLEER, per germline. DNA for the CDR3: TGCGCCAGCAGCCAAGCGACAGGGTTCAGCTCTGGAACCACCATATATTTT. This gives the protein CASSQATGFSSGTTIYF.

The V call is TRBV7-3, the J call TRBJ2-5, with D unresolved. From germline, CDR1 is SGHTA and CDR2 FQGTGA. V gave up 6 bases and J gave up 2 bases, with 10 bases separating them. The CDR3 totals 13 residues. The DNA for the CDR3 is TGTGCCAGCAGTTCGGAACTACAAGAGACCCAGTACTTC. Translated, it gives CASSSELQETQYF.

This clonotype has at least ten counts. The V and J genes are TRBV11-2 and TRBJ2-5; 7 nucleotides agree with TRBD2. Trimming at V came to 4 bases and at J to 5 bases, leaving 10 bases not matched to a gene. Germline V lookup: CDR1 SGHAT, CDR2 FQNNGV. CDR3 length: 15 residues. The CDR3 here is CASSWTRSRLETQYF. Here the CDR3 DNA reads TGTGCCAGCAGCTGGACTAGATCGCGTTTGGAGACCCAGTACTTC.

This clonotype came up many times. V usage is TRBV3-1 and J usage is TRBJ2-5, with D tentatively TRBD2 (5 bases). Trimming took 3 bases from V and 5 from J, leaving 22 bases between them. The CDR3 runs 17 residues. Germline CDR1 LGHDT, CDR2 YNNKEL (reference sequence). CDR3 amino acids: CASSHQIGKKGAETQYF. The CDR3 nucleotides are TGTGCCAGCAGCCACCAGATCGGGAAGAAGGGCGCCGAGACCCAGTACTTC.

This clonotype was seen at least ten times. The J gene is TRBJ1-2, the V gene TRBV6-1; TRBD1 matches at 9 bases. The junction had 5 bases not matched to a gene; V was cut back by 6 bases and J by 6 bases. Germline V gene sequence: CDR1 MNHNS, CDR2 SASEGT. The length of the CDR3 is 13 residues. The CDR3 sequence is CASSHRGRNGYTF. The CDR3 DNA reads as TGTGCCAGCAGCCACAGGGGGCGGAATGGCTACACCTTC.

In this sample, this clonotype turned up many times. The genes are TRBV30 and TRBJ2-5; D gene uncertain. From germline, CDR1 is GTSNPN and CDR2 SVGIG (reference sequence). The CDR3 is 11 amino acids. Trimming pared 1 base from V and 5 bases from J, leaving 5 bases between. CDR3 region: CAWSGAETQYF. DNA for the CDR3: TGTGCCTGGAGTGGGGCGGAGACCCAGTACTTC.

In its sample, this clonotype was seen many times. J is TRBJ1-1 and V is TRBV7-9; no clear D gene. V was clipped by 5 bases and J by 5 bases, with 9 bases between them. Germline V gene data show CDR1 as SEHNR and CDR2 as FQNEAQ (reference sequence). CDR3 length: 12 residues. The CDR3 DNA reads TGTGCCAGCAGCCCCGCTGGGACTGAAGCTTTCTTT. This codes for CASSPAGTEAFF. The full variable domain, its missing parts supplied by reference TRBV7-9 and TRBJ1-1, is DTGVSQNPRHKITKRGQNVTFRCDPISEHNRLYWYRQTLGQGPEFLTYFQNEAQLEKSRLLSDRFSAERPKGSFSTLEIQRTEQGDSAMYLCASSPAGTEAFFGQGTRLTVV.

This clonotype was observed once. This may be a read error: a much more frequent sequence differs by one nucleotide. The chain joins TRBV6-1 to TRBJ2-5, with TRBD1 matching over 8 bases. The CDR3 sequence is 15 residues long. Germline V lookup: CDR1 MNHNS, CDR2 SASEGT. Losses at the gene ends were 4 bases for V and 1 base for J; bases not matched to a gene: 5. CDR3 sequence (DNA): TGTGCCAGCAGTGCCCAGGGGGCGAGCCAAGAGACCCAGTACTTC. Encoded protein: CASSAQGASQETQYF.

This clonotype has a count of ten or more. The chain uses TRBV5-1 and TRBJ2-5; the match to TRBD2 covers 10 bases. V dropped 4 bases and J dropped 5; count of bases not matched to a gene: 11. The CDR3 runs 16 residues. The germline V gene encodes CDR1 SGHRS and CDR2 YFSETQ. CDR3 coding DNA: TGCGCCAGCAGCCCAGAAGCGGGAGGGCCTTTTGAGACCCAGTACTTC. Residues: CASSPEAGGPFETQYF.

There are a few counts of this clonotype. The V gene is TRBV6-5, the J gene TRBJ1-4; TRBD1 might be the D (6 bases). The CDR3 spans 11 residues. Trimming took 5 bases from V and 10 from J, leaving 8 bases between them. Germline CDR1 reads MNHEY; CDR2 reads SVGAGI. In DNA form, the CDR3 reads TGTGCCAGCAGTAAGGACAGAAAACTGTTTTTT. Protein: CASSKDRKLFF.

This clonotype was seen a handful of times. The rearrangement links TRBV20-1 to TRBJ2-1; maybe TRBD1 (5 bases). With 0 bases removed from V and 6 bases from J, the gap between germline ends came to 15 bases. CDR3 length: 15 residues. From germline, CDR1 is DFQATT and CDR2 SNEGSKA (reference sequence). The CDR3 region is CSAREAQGGINEQFF. The CDR3 DNA reads TGCAGTGCTAGAGAAGCGCAGGGTGGAATCAATGAGCAGTTCTTC.

This clonotype appeared many times. The V and J genes are TRBV3-1 and TRBJ2-5, with no clear D. CDR1 LGHDT and CDR2 YNNKEL come from the germline V gene (reference sequence). The CDR3 spans 13 residues. The germline V and J ends were trimmed by 1 base and 3 bases, with 6 bases remaining between them. The CDR3 sequence is CASSQVRKETQYF. CDR3 coding DNA: TGTGCCAGCAGCCAAGTAAGGAAAGAGACCCAGTACTTC.

This clonotype was counted many times. V usage is TRBV28 and J usage is TRBJ2-7; TRBD1 matches 7 bases. The CDR3 contains 14 residues. CDR1 and CDR2 (germline): MDHEN, SYDVKM. J lost 7 bases, V lost 2 bases, and 8 bases had no gene match. The CDR3 DNA reads TGTGCCAGCAGTTTACGACAGGGTAGAGGAGAGCAGTACTTC. Its protein product is CASSLRQGRGEQYF.

The chain employs TRBV5-1 and TRBJ2-3; 10 bases are a match to TRBD1. With 4 bases clipped from V and 0 bases from J, the junction kept 8 bases outside the gene matches. CDR1 and CDR2 from the germline V gene are SGHRS and YFSETQ. The CDR3 contains 17 residues. This chain's CDR3 is CASSRDRGRRSTDTQYF. CDR3 DNA sequence: TGCGCCAGCAGCCGGGACAGGGGCCGGCGGAGCACAGATACGCAGTATTTT.